A single sample gave rise to the 21 T cell receptor beta chains below, sequenced in a study of CD8 T cells in ankylosing spondylitis. MiXCR, applied by TCRdb to the 5' RACE reads, yields one record per CDR3 protein. There are about 35,000 distinct CDR3 sequences in the sample; about 3% occur only once, and 2.5% to 3% lies in the top ten. Input material: blood, either unsorted or a sorted T cell fraction (not recorded which). The receptors come from a male donor with ankylosing spondylitis or in good health (not recorded which).

This clonotype has at least ten counts. The chain combines TRBV9 with TRBJ2-1, with 7 bases aligning to TRBD2. The germline CDR1 and CDR2 sequences are SGDLS and YYNGEE. V was clipped by 4 bases and J by 5 bases; unmatched bases: 12. The CDR3 runs to 16 residues. The CDR3 sequence: CASSPSGGTINNEQFF. Here the CDR3 DNA reads TGTGCCAGCAGCCCGAGTGGGGGGACTATAAACAATGAGCAGTTCTTC.

This clonotype occurred many times. The chain is built from TRBV9 and TRBJ2-2; D is ambiguous. The V and J ends lost 2 bases and 2 bases respectively, with 13 bases between them. CDR1 is SGDLS and CDR2 is YYNGEE in the germline V gene. There are 16 residues in the CDR3. CDR3: CASSVHQGLNTGELFF. In DNA form, the CDR3 reads TGTGCCAGCAGCGTCCACCAAGGCTTAAACACCGGGGAGCTGTTTTTT.

This clonotype is medium-sized. The chain is built from TRBV9 and TRBJ2-5, with a weak D call TRBD1 (5 bases). This CDR3 contains 14 residues. The V end lost 1 base, the J end lost 4 bases, and 11 bases lay between the germline ends. Germline values: CDR1 SGDLS, CDR2 YYNGEE. CDR3 region: CASSVQGWGETQYF. In DNA form, the CDR3 reads TGTGCCAGCAGCGTACAGGGATGGGGAGAGACCCAGTACTTC. The entire variable domain, with the rest obtained from reference TRBV9 and TRBJ2-5, is as follows: DSGVTQTPKHLITATGQRVTLRCSPRSGDLSVYWYQQSLDQGLQFLIQYYNGEERAKGNILERFSAQQFPDLHSELNLSSLELGDSALYFCASSVQGWGETQYFGPGTRLLVL.

In this sample, this clonotype turned up once. The V and J genes are TRBV9 and TRBJ2-1; TRBD2 agrees at 8 bases. The CDR3 sequence is 16 residues long. Unmatched junction bases numbered 7, after V lost 4 bases and J lost 1 base. Germline V CDR1 and CDR2: SGDLS, YYNGEE. CDR3: CASSSLSGGSYNEQFF. CDR3 DNA sequence: TGTGCCAGCAGCTCCTTGAGCGGGGGATCCTACAATGAGCAGTTCTTC.

This clonotype was seen at least ten times. This rearrangement joins TRBV9 to TRBJ1-1, with D unresolved. Per germline, CDR1 SGDLS and CDR2 YYNGEE. The V end lost 3 bases, the J end lost 1 base, and 10 bases lay between the germline ends. This CDR3 comprises 14 residues. CDR3 protein: CASSEGPRNTEAFF. CDR3 nucleotides: TGTGCCAGCAGCGAAGGGCCGAGGAACACTGAAGCTTTCTTT.

This clonotype was detected many times. This chain joins TRBV9 and TRBJ1-2; 7 nucleotides line up with TRBD1. V lost 0 bases, J lost 8 bases, and 4 bases stayed unmatched. Germline V gene sequence: CDR1 SGDLS, CDR2 YYNGEE. The CDR3 spans 13 residues. In DNA, the CDR3 is TGTGCCAGCAGCGTAGGCGACAGGGAGGGCTACACCTTC. Translating it yields CASSVGDREGYTF. The entire variable domain, with the rest obtained from reference TRBV9 and TRBJ1-2, is as follows: DSGVTQTPKHLITATGQRVTLRCSPRSGDLSVYWYQQSLDQGLQFLIQYYNGEERAKGNILERFSAQQFPDLHSELNLSSLELGDSALYFCASSVGDREGYTFGSGTRLTVV.

At least ten counts were recorded for this clonotype. V is TRBV9 and J is TRBJ2-2, with D maybe TRBD1 (6 bases). The V end was cut by 1 base, the J end by 3 bases, with 10 bases between. Germline CDR1 SGDLS, CDR2 YYNGEE. The CDR3 has 15 amino acids. In nucleotides, the CDR3 is TGTGCCAGCAGCGTACTTCAGGGGTACACCGGGGAGCTGTTTTTT. Protein sequence: CASSVLQGYTGELFF.

The sample holds many counts of this clonotype. This chain's CDR3 is CASSVAGGTSGHVPYNEQFF. CDR3 bases: TGTGCCAGCAGCGTAGCAGGCGGGACTAGCGGACATGTACCCTACAATGAGCAGTTCTTC. This chain joins TRBV9 and TRBJ2-1; TRBD2 matches 11 bases. Trimming removed 0 bases from V and 2 bases from J; junction bases left unmatched: 13. The CDR3 is 20 amino acids. The germline V gene has CDR1 SGDLS and CDR2 YYNGEE.

The sample holds many counts of this clonotype. The chain recombines TRBV9 with TRBJ1-3; TRBD1 agrees at 8 bases. With V trimmed by 3 bases and J by 2 bases, 4 bases remained unmatched. The CDR3 length is 15 residues. Germline CDR1 is SGDLS and CDR2 is YYNGEE. Here the CDR3 DNA reads TGTGCCAGCAGCGCCGAGACAGGGGCTGGAAACACCATATATTTT. The encoded protein is CASSAETGAGNTIYF. Filled out from reference TRBV9 and TRBJ1-3, the complete variable domain reads DSGVTQTPKHLITATGQRVTLRCSPRSGDLSVYWYQQSLDQGLQFLIQYYNGEERAKGNILERFSAQQFPDLHSELNLSSLELGDSALYFCASSAETGAGNTIYFGEGSWLTVV.

This clonotype was seen ten or more times. CDR3 nucleotides: TGTGCCAGCAGCGCCGGAGGGACAGGGGCGAACACCGGGGAGCTGTTTTTT. It is translated as CASSAGGTGANTGELFF. V usage is TRBV9 and J usage is TRBJ2-2; 10 bases are a match to TRBD1. Looked up from germline, CDR1 is SGDLS and CDR2 is YYNGEE. V shed 3 bases, J shed 0 bases, and the junction held 5 bases outside the gene matches. The CDR3 has 17 amino acids. The full variable domain, in which reference TRBV9 and TRBJ2-2 provide the parts outside the CDR3, is DSGVTQTPKHLITATGQRVTLRCSPRSGDLSVYWYQQSLDQGLQFLIQYYNGEERAKGNILERFSAQQFPDLHSELNLSSLELGDSALYFCASSAGGTGANTGELFFGEGSRLTVL.

The sample holds many counts of this clonotype. J is TRBJ1-1 and V is TRBV9; D is unresolved. With 1 base removed from V and 3 bases from J, the gap between germline ends came to 10 bases. The CDR3 spans 14 residues. Germline assignment: CDR1 SGDLS and CDR2 YYNGEE. CDR3 amino acids: CASSVSGDDTEAFF. The CDR3 DNA is TGTGCCAGCAGCGTATCCGGGGATGACACTGAAGCTTTCTTT.

This clonotype was seen many times. The rearrangement joins TRBV9 to TRBJ1-3; D gene unclear. V lost 0 bases and J lost 2, with 9 bases in between. Germline V lookup: CDR1 SGDLS, CDR2 YYNGEE. The CDR3 covers 15 residues. CDR3 sequence: CASSVGSKPGNTIYF. The DNA of the CDR3 is TGTGCCAGCAGCGTAGGGTCCAAGCCTGGAAACACCATATATTTT.

This clonotype came up many times. This sequence joins TRBV23-1 and TRBJ1-2; D gene ambiguous. TRBV23-1 is an ORF; its function is uncertain. CDR3 length: 13 amino acids. Trimming pared 6 bases from V and 8 bases from J, leaving 16 bases between. The CDR3 protein is CASSSFMGNGYTF. CDR3 coding DNA: TGCGCCAGCAGCTCCTTTATGGGGAACGGCTACACCTTC.

This clonotype was recorded many times. The chain employs TRBV9 and TRBJ2-6; no firm D call. CDR3 size: 14 residues. Per the germline V gene, CDR1 is SGDLS and CDR2 is YYNGEE. The V and J ends lost 2 bases and 0 bases respectively, with 3 bases between them. The CDR3 protein is CASSVPSGANVLTF. For the CDR3, the DNA is TGTGCCAGCAGCGTCCCCTCTGGGGCCAACGTCCTGACTTTC. Using reference TRBV9 and TRBJ2-6 for the parts outside the CDR3, the full variable domain is DSGVTQTPKHLITATGQRVTLRCSPRSGDLSVYWYQQSLDQGLQFLIQYYNGEERAKGNILERFSAQQFPDLHSELNLSSLELGDSALYFCASSVPSGANVLTFGAGSRLTVL.

At least ten counts were recorded for this clonotype. The J gene is TRBJ1-4, the V gene TRBV24-1, with D possibly matching TRBD1 (5 bases). This CDR3 region has 13 residues. With 7 bases removed from V and 8 bases from J, the gap between germline ends came to 13 bases. In germline, CDR1 is KGHDR, CDR2 SFDVKD. The CDR3, as DNA: TGTGCCACCAGCGTCCCCGAGGGGGAAAAACTGTTTTTT. Its protein product is CATSVPEGEKLFF.

This clonotype was seen at least ten times. The rearrangement links TRBV9 to TRBJ2-5; 10 bases align to TRBD2. The CDR3 totals 15 residues. The V and J ends lost 0 bases and 4 bases, in that order; junction bases with no gene match: 3. Germline loops: CDR1 SGDLS, CDR2 YYNGEE. The CDR3 DNA reads TGTGCCAGCAGCGTAGAAGCGGGGGGGGCAGAGACCCAGTACTTC. This sequence encodes CASSVEAGGAETQYF. Together with reference TRBV9 and TRBJ2-5, the CDR3 gives the full variable domain: DSGVTQTPKHLITATGQRVTLRCSPRSGDLSVYWYQQSLDQGLQFLIQYYNGEERAKGNILERFSAQQFPDLHSELNLSSLELGDSALYFCASSVEAGGAETQYFGPGTRLLVL.

There are many counts of this clonotype. The V call is TRBV9, the J call TRBJ1-5; D not resolved. Germline lookup yields CDR1 SGDLS and CDR2 YYNGEE. The ends were cut back, 3 bases at V and 5 bases at J, with 9 bases in the middle. CDR3 length: 13 amino acids. The CDR3 is CASSAHPDQPQHF. The CDR3, as DNA: TGTGCCAGCAGCGCACACCCTGATCAGCCCCAGCATTTT.

This clonotype was observed at least ten times. This chain joins TRBV9 and TRBJ2-5; D not resolved. The germline V gene has CDR1 SGDLS and CDR2 YYNGEE. V gave up 3 bases and J gave up 5 bases, with 20 bases separating them. The CDR3 is 16 amino acids. The DNA of the CDR3 is TGTGCCAGCAGCGAGAGCCCCGGACCAGCGCGGGAGACCCAGTACTTC. Its protein product is CASSESPGPARETQYF.

This clonotype was seen many times. V and J are TRBV9 and TRBJ2-5; 12 bases are shared with TRBD2. Trimming cost V 2 bases and J 4 bases; bases outside gene matches: 3. The germline gives CDR1 SGDLS, CDR2 YYNGEE. The CDR3 has 15 residues. CDR3 DNA sequence: TGTGCCAGCAGCGTCCAGACTAGCGGGAGAGAGACCCAGTACTTC. As protein: CASSVQTSGRETQYF.

This clonotype was seen many times. The chain employs TRBV7-9 and TRBJ2-7, with 12 bases matching TRBD2. V gave up 2 bases and J gave up 7 bases; unmatched junction bases: 9. Germline CDR1 is SEHNR and CDR2 is FQNEAQ (reference sequence). The CDR3 has 16 amino acids. CDR3 in amino acids: CASSLCASGGAKEQYV. In nucleotides, the CDR3 is TGTGCCAGCAGCTTATGCGCTAGCGGGGGGGCCAAAGAGCAGTACGTC.

This clonotype was seen ten or more times. The chain couples TRBV9 to TRBJ2-5; D may be TRBD1 or TRBD2 (5 bases each). Germline assignment: CDR1 SGDLS and CDR2 YYNGEE. This CDR3 contains 16 residues. V gave up 3 bases and J gave up 0 bases, with 15 bases separating them. CDR3 DNA: TGTGCCAGCAGCGAGGGAGTGTCAGGGTACCAAGAGACCCAGTACTTC. Residues: CASSEGVSGYQETQYF.